This TCR beta chain derives from a study of blood T cell repertoires in COVID-19. The wider study: The origin of the acute and convalescent COVID-19 samples was the United States, Italy and Spain. The analysed material was cDNA or gDNA that came from T cells, B-cell-depleted T cells, or PBMCs.

Sequenced by immunoSEQ multiplex PCR; TCRdb stores in-frame clones only, minus some. The table includes about 200,000 clones, just under 90% detected once. Participants' own reports of clinical history determined their cohort assignment. Trimming took 0 bases from V and 2 from J; bases not matched to a gene: 5. Germline CDR1 and CDR2: SGDLS and YYNGEE. The CDR3 is 16 residues long. This TCR was recovered from a man younger than 40 who had recovered from COVID-19. J is TRBJ2-3 and V is TRBV9; 8 bases map to TRBD2. The sequencing input was PBMCs or T cells enriched from blood (not recorded which). The CDR3 loop is CASSVVPAGATDTQYF. CDR3 nucleotides: TGTGCCAGCAGCGTAGTCCCAGCGGGGGCCACAGATACGCAGTATTTT.